This TCR beta chain was profiled in a study of PD-1 blockade in classical Hodgkin lymphoma. Study-level results: CD4+ TCR diversity climbed significantly by C4D1, unlike CD8+ TCR diversity. The authors excluded patients who started nivolumab under 1 year after ASCT.

CDR1 and CDR2 from the germline V gene are MNHNY and SVGAGI (reference sequence). The V and J ends lost 6 bases and 0 bases respectively, with 11 bases between them. This CDR3 is built from 15 residues. No patient escaped relapse after autologous stem cell transplantation, and brentuximab vedotin exposure varied. With respect to this clone: Antigen unknown.

Sequencing was performed with immunoSEQ multiplex PCR; in TCRdb, only in-frame clones are kept and a portion is missing. This repertoire shows just over 35,000 clones, 69% found once; its top ten account for approximately 14%. Here the sequenced sample was peripheral blood mononuclear cells (PBMCs), taken before the second cycle of nivolumab. The source is a human donor with classical Hodgkin lymphoma. The genes are TRBV6-6 and TRBJ1-4; no definite D call. The CDR3 here is CASSWGDTTNEKLFF. CDR3 coding DNA: TGTGCCAGCAGCTGGGGAGACACAACTAATGAAAAACTGTTTTTT.